This passage covers 29 T cell receptor beta chains from one sample sequenced in a study of technical replicates of blood from several donors. Repertoires were generated with immunoSEQ multiplex PCR, while TCRdb's copy carries only in-frame clones and drops some. The sample shows some 69,000 clones, roughly 88% of them seen only once. The material sequenced was PBMCs. The receptors come from a human donor in good health. Some clones in this sample may be carry-over from other donors' samples.

This chain uses TRBV7-2 with TRBJ2-7; 11 positions agree with TRBD2. Trimming cost V 3 bases and J 6 bases; bases outside gene matches: 13. Germline CDR1 is SGHTA and CDR2 is FQGNSA. The CDR3 length is 17 residues. CDR3 amino acids: CASSFLISGGALGEQYF. The CDR3, as DNA: TGTGCCAGCAGCTTTCTTATTAGCGGGGGGGCCTTGGGCGAGCAGTACTTC.

The V and J genes are TRBV7-3 and TRBJ2-1; TRBD2 is a possible D gene (7 bases). V was shortened by 5 bases and J by 7 bases, with 15 bases between the two germline ends. The CDR3 consists of 14 residues. The V gene's germline CDR1 is SGHTA and CDR2 FQGTGA. CDR3: CASSQGGGQNEQFF. CDR3 in DNA: TGTGCCAGCAGCCAAGGGGGGGGGCAAAATGAGCAGTTCTTC.

This chain joins TRBV6-6 and TRBJ1-5; D is unclear. The germline V gene encodes CDR1 MNHNY and CDR2 SVGAGI (reference sequence). Trimming removed 0 bases from V and 9 bases from J, with 12 bases in between. The CDR3 loop spans 14 amino acids. The CDR3 DNA is TGTGCCAGCAGTTACTCGACTGGGAGGGCGCCCCAGCATTTT. It is translated as CASSYSTGRAPQHF.

The rearrangement joins TRBV6-5 to TRBJ2-7; maybe TRBD2 (6 bases). V dropped 4 bases and J dropped 7 bases, with 23 bases sitting between them. Germline CDR1 reads MNHEY; CDR2 reads SVGAGI. This CDR3 spans 16 amino acids. The CDR3 loop is CASSLRYSSVTSEQYF. CDR3 in DNA: TGTGCCAGCAGTTTGAGATACTCTAGCGTGACGAGTGAGCAGTACTTC.

The chain couples TRBV6-5 to TRBJ1-1; D gene uncertain. V dropped 5 bases and J dropped 1 base, with 8 bases sitting between them. This CDR3 is built from 13 residues. Germline-derived CDR1 and CDR2 are MNHEY and SVGAGI. For the CDR3, the DNA is TGTGCCAGCAGTGGAACAGCGAACACTGAAGCTTTCTTT. Its protein product is CASSGTANTEAFF.

The chain recombines TRBV6-1 with TRBJ2-7; TRBD1 is a possible D gene (6 bases). Trimming took 4 bases from V and 2 from J, leaving 15 bases between them. CDR1 and CDR2 from the germline V gene are MNHNS and SASEGT. This CDR3 is built from 15 residues. The CDR3 reads CASSVLSQGTYEQYF. As DNA, the CDR3 is TGTGCCAGCAGTGTTTTGTCACAGGGCACCTACGAGCAGTACTTC.

The sample holds one count of this clone. The limits of the CDR3 on the DNA are not certain, so only TCRdb's listed CDR3 is given. V and J are TRBV2 and TRBJ2-1; the D call TRBD1 from the table was never checked on the DNA. Germline assignment: CDR1 SNHLY and CDR2 FYNNEI. Counting both end residues, the CDR3 totals 16 amino acids. CDR3 sequence: CASSSSTGGSYNEQFF.

The rearrangement links TRBV7-6 to TRBJ2-1, with TRBD1 matching 8 bases. The CDR3 runs to 15 residues. Germline CDR1 SGHVS, CDR2 FNYEAQ. The V segment lost 5 bases and the J segment 4 bases; nucleotides outside the gene matches: 7. The CDR3 spells CASSTRTGKYNEQFF. DNA for the CDR3: TGTGCCAGCAGCACCCGGACAGGGAAGTACAATGAGCAGTTCTTC.

The CDR3 bases are TGTGCCAGCAGCGCCCGACTAGCGGGAGGGTCCTACAATGAGCAGTTCTTC. Amino acids: CASSARLAGGSYNEQFF. The gene calls are TRBV7-2 and TRBJ2-1; 14 bases match TRBD2. V was clipped by 5 bases and J by 1 base; unmatched bases: 4. The CDR3 is made up of 17 amino acids. Germline CDR1 and CDR2: SGHTA and FQGNSA.

A single count supports this clone. The rearrangement links TRBV5-8 to TRBJ2-3; 10 bases agree with TRBD2. The CDR3 is 18 residues long. Trimming removed 4 bases from V and 1 base from J; junction bases left unmatched: 12. Germline assignment: CDR1 SGHTS and CDR2 YDEGEE. Written as DNA, the CDR3 is TGTGCCAGCAGCCCGAACGAGCGGGGGGGCCGAGGCACAGATACGCAGTATTTT. Translating it yields CASSPNERGGRGTDTQYF.

V is TRBV18 and J is TRBJ2-3, with D unclear. Trimming cost V 5 bases and J 3 bases, with 6 bases left between them. The CDR3 covers 12 residues. CDR1 and CDR2 (germline): KGHSH, LQKENI. This chain's CDR3 is CASSATTDTQYF. CDR3 in DNA: TGTGCCAGCTCAGCAACTACAGATACGCAGTATTTT.

V and J are TRBV27 and TRBJ1-1; D is perhaps TRBD1 (6 bases). Germline V CDR1 and CDR2: MNHEY, SMNVEV (reference sequence). The CDR3 spans 13 residues. V lost 4 bases to trimming and J lost 1 base, with 7 bases between them. This CDR3 reads CASSYRANTEAFF. In nucleotides, the CDR3 is TGTGCCAGCAGTTACAGGGCGAACACTGAAGCTTTCTTT.

The chain has TRBV11-2 and TRBJ2-2, with 11 nucleotides matching TRBD1. The V and J ends lost 2 bases and 3 bases, in that order; junction bases with no gene match: 2. CDR1 SGHAT and CDR2 FQNNGV come from the germline V gene. This CDR3 is 16 amino acids long. The CDR3 here is CASSLRGQGDTGELFF. The CDR3, as DNA: TGTGCCAGCAGCTTACGGGGACAGGGGGACACCGGGGAGCTGTTTTTT.

V usage is TRBV5-6 and J usage is TRBJ2-7, with 14 nucleotides matching TRBD2. Germline-derived CDR1 and CDR2 are SGHDT and YYEEEE. The CDR3 totals 17 residues. V was clipped by 3 bases and J by 1 base; unmatched bases: 6. The CDR3 sequence: CASSSGTSGRRSYEQYF. Here the CDR3 DNA reads TGTGCCAGCAGCTCCGGGACTAGCGGGAGAAGGTCCTACGAGCAGTACTTC.

The V call is TRBV7-8, the J call TRBJ2-5, with 12 bases fitting TRBD2. V was clipped by 6 bases and J by 4 bases; unmatched bases: 15. The CDR3 runs to 18 residues. Germline V gene lookup returns CDR1 SGHVS and CDR2 FQNEAQ. This CDR3 is CASRSLAGGFLYLETQYF. In nucleotides, the CDR3 is TGTGCCAGCAGGTCGCTAGCGGGGGGGTTTCTCTATCTAGAGACCCAGTACTTC.

The J gene is TRBJ2-3, the V gene TRBV7-9, with a weak D call TRBD2 (6 bases). V dropped 0 bases and J dropped 2 bases, with 12 bases sitting between them. CDR3 size: 16 residues. Looked up from germline, CDR1 is SEHNR and CDR2 is FQNEAQ (reference sequence). In DNA, the CDR3 is TGTGCCAGCAGCTTAGCGGCGGGAAGGGACACAGATACGCAGTATTTT. Amino acids: CASSLAAGRDTDTQYF.

The CDR3 coding sequence is TGTGCCAGCAGCCTCGTCGTTAATTCACCCCTCCACTTT. This translates into CASSLVVNSPLHF. The rearrangement uses TRBV7-2 and TRBJ1-6; D remains unclear. In germline, CDR1 is SGHTA, CDR2 FQGNSA. V was trimmed by 5 bases and J by 6 bases, leaving 8 bases between them. The CDR3 covers 13 residues.

The rearrangement links TRBV30 to TRBJ2-7; 7 bases agree with TRBD2. The germline V gene encodes CDR1 GTSNPN and CDR2 SVGIG (reference sequence). The CDR3 covers 11 residues. With V trimmed by 5 bases and J by 5 bases, 3 bases remained unmatched. The CDR3 is CAWGGEDEQYF. The CDR3, as DNA: TGTGCCTGGGGGGGGGAGGACGAGCAGTACTTC. Based on the CDR3 plus reference TRBV30 and TRBJ2-7, the full variable domain is SQTIHQWPATLVQPVGSPLSLECTVEGTSNPNLYWYRQAAGRGLQLLFYSVGIGQISSEVPQNLSASRPQDRQFILSSKKLLLSDSGFYLCAWGGEDEQYFGPGTRLTVT.

The CDR3 here is CASSLTRGSNEQFF. The CDR3 nucleotides read TGTGCCAGCAGCTTAACCCGGGGGAGCAATGAGCAGTTCTTC. The chain couples TRBV7-3 to TRBJ2-1; tentatively, D is TRBD2 (6 bases). The CDR3 spans 14 residues. V was pared by 0 bases and J by 6 bases, with 9 bases between. CDR1 and CDR2 (germline): SGHTA, FQGTGA.

V usage is TRBV12-5 and J usage is TRBJ1-1; D not certain. V lost 3 bases, J lost 3 bases, and 8 bases lay in between. The CDR3 extends over 13 amino acids. Germline V gene data show CDR1 as LGHNT and CDR2 as FRNRAP. The CDR3 DNA is TGTGCTAGTGGTTTAGTTTTAGACACTGAAGCTTTCTTT. Amino acids: CASGLVLDTEAFF.

The rearrangement uses TRBV6-5 and TRBJ1-2; maybe TRBD1 (6 bases). The germline gives CDR1 MNHEY, CDR2 SVGAGI. Trimming removed 0 bases at V and 6 bases at J, with 14 bases between. CDR3 size: 15 residues. CDR3 DNA: TGTGCCAGCAGTTACTCTTCGCAGGGGCGGGATGGCTACACCTTC. Translated: CASSYSSQGRDGYTF.

The V gene is TRBV19, the J gene TRBJ1-5; D possibly corresponds to TRBD1 (5 bases). V shed 6 bases and J shed 9 bases, with 12 bases lying between them. The CDR3 sequence is 12 residues long. Germline V CDR1 and CDR2: LNHDA, SQIVND (reference sequence). CDR3 residues: CASRASGGPQHF. The CDR3 DNA sequence: TGTGCCAGTAGGGCCTCCGGGGGGCCCCAGCATTTT.

The chain couples TRBV11-2 to TRBJ2-3, with D possibly matching TRBD1 (5 bases). Germline values: CDR1 SGHAT, CDR2 FQNNGV. The CDR3 contains 14 residues. The V gene lost 0 bases and the J gene lost 3 bases, with 7 bases spanning the gap. The CDR3 is CASSLDRVTDTQYF. In nucleotides, the CDR3 is TGTGCCAGCAGCTTAGACAGGGTTACAGATACGCAGTATTTT.

This clone occurred once. The DNA for the CDR3 is TGCGCCAGCAGCCAAGTAGGAAAGGGACAGGGGGCTAGTGCCAAAAACATTCAGTACTTC. This translates into CASSQVGKGQGASAKNIQYF. This chain links TRBV4-1 with TRBJ2-4; 12 bases map to TRBD1. With V trimmed by 1 base and J by 1 base, 11 bases remained unmatched. CDR1 is MGHRA, CDR2 YSYEKL, per germline. The CDR3 covers 20 residues.

The chain has TRBV2 and TRBJ1-2, with TRBD1 identical over 9 bases. Germline V lookup: CDR1 SNHLY, CDR2 FYNNEI. V dropped 7 bases and J dropped 8; count of bases not matched to a gene: 8. This CDR3 has 13 residues. This CDR3 reads CASIPGQGRGYTF. CDR3 sequence (DNA): TGTGCCAGCATTCCCGGACAGGGGAGAGGCTACACCTTC.

The J gene is TRBJ2-1, the V gene TRBV7-6; D might be TRBD2 (6 bases). This CDR3 contains 16 residues. Trimming cost V 5 bases and J 2 bases, with 16 bases left between them. Germline CDR1 is SGHVS and CDR2 is FNYEAQ. The CDR3 loop is CASSETGTLAYNEQFF. The CDR3, as DNA: TGTGCCAGCAGCGAAACCGGGACTCTTGCCTACAATGAGCAGTTCTTC. Full variable domain (rest looked up from reference TRBV7-6 and TRBJ2-1): GAGVSQSPRYKVTKRGQDVALRCDPISGHVSLYWYRQALGQGPEFLTYFNYEAQQDKSGLPNDRFSAERPEGSISTLTIQRTEQRDSAMYRCASSETGTLAYNEQFFGPGTRLTVL.

The chain couples TRBV27 to TRBJ2-6; D perhaps matches TRBD1 (6 bases). Trimming cost V 3 bases and J 4 bases, with 25 bases left between them. Germline CDR1 reads MNHEY; CDR2 reads SMNVEV (reference sequence). The CDR3 covers 20 residues. This chain's CDR3 is CASSFRARRGLALGANVLTF. The CDR3 DNA follows: TGTGCCAGCAGTTTTAGGGCCCGCAGGGGATTGGCCCTCGGGGCCAACGTCCTGACTTTC.

This chain joins TRBV4-2 and TRBJ1-3; possibly TRBD1 for D (5 bases). Germline lookup yields CDR1 LGHNA and CDR2 YNFKEQ. Trimming left V 0 bases short and J 2 bases short, with 11 bases between. The CDR3 consists of 16 residues. The CDR3 DNA is TGTGCCAGCAGCCAAGATAGGACAATGCCTGGAAACACCATATATTTT. It encodes CASSQDRTMPGNTIYF.

This chain connects TRBV18 to TRBJ1-1; D is unclear. V was clipped by 0 bases and J by 10 bases, with 24 bases between them. The CDR3 runs to 17 residues. Germline values: CDR1 KGHSH, CDR2 LQKENI. The CDR3 DNA reads as TGTGCCAGCTCACCACCCGTATTTGAGGGCCGGAATCGTGGAGCTTTCTTT. As protein: CASSPPVFEGRNRGAFF.